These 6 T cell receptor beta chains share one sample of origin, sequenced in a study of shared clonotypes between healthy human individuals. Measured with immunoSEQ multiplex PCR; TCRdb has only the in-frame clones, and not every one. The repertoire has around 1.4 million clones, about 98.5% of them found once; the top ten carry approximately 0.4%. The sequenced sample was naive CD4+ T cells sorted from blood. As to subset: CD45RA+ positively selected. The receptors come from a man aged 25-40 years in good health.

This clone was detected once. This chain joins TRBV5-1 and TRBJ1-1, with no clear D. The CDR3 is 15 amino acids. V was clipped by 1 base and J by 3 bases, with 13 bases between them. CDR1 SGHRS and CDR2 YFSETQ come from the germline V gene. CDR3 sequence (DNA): TGCGCCAGCAGCTTGAGTAGGATAGAGCACACTGAAGCTTTCTTT. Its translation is CASSLSRIEHTEAFF.

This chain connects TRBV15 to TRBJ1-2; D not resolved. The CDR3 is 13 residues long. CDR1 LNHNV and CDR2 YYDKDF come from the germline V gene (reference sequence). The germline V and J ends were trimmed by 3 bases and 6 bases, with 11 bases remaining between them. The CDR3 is CATSRPSRDGYTF. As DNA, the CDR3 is TGTGCCACCAGCAGGCCGTCACGGGATGGCTACACCTTC.

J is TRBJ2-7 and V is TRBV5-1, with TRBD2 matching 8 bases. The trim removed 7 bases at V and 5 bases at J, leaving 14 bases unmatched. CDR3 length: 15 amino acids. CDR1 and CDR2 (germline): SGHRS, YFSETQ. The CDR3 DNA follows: TGCGCCAGCGGGGGCCGTAGGGGACTAGATGACGAGCAGTACTTC. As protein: CASGGRRGLDDEQYF.

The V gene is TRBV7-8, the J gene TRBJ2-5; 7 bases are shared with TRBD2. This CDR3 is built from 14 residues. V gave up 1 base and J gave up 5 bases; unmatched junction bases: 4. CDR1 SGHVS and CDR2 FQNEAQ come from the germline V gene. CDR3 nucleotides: TGTGCCAGCAGCTTAGTTCTAGCGGCCGAGACCCAGTACTTC. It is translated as CASSLVLAAETQYF. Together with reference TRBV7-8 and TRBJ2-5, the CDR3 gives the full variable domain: GAGVSQSPRYKVAKRGQDVALRCDPISGHVSLFWYQQALGQGPEFLTYFQNEAQLDKSGLPSDRFFAERPEGSVSTLKIQRTQQEDSAVYLCASSLVLAAETQYFGPGTRLLVL.

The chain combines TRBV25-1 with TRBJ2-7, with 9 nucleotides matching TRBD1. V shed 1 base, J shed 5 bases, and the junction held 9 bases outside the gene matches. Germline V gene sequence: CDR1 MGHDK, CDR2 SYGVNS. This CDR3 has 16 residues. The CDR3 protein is CASSEFRGTGNNEQYF. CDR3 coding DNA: TGTGCCAGCAGTGAATTCCGAGGGACAGGGAACAACGAGCAGTACTTC.

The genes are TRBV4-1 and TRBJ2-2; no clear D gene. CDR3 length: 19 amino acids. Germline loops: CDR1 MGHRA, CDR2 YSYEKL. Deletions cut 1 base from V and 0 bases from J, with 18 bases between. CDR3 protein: CASSQASRTSSSNTGELFF. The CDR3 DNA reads TGCGCCAGCAGCCAAGCGAGTCGGACGTCTTCTTCGAACACCGGGGAGCTGTTTTTT.